This T cell receptor (beta chain) was identified during a study of response to subunit inactivated influenza vaccine. This CDR3 has 15 residues. Germline V lookup: CDR1 DFQATT, CDR2 SNEGSKA (reference sequence). The V gene end was trimmed by 6 bases and the J gene end by 0 bases; junction bases not matched to a gene: 7. Only a few counts were recorded for this clonotype. Each CDR3 protein gets one entry after TCRdb re-called the RT-PCR reads with MiXCR. The sample carries roughly 190,000 distinct CDR3 sequences, approximately 15% recorded once. The sequencing used CD8+ T cells sorted from PBMCs, collected around 5 days after vaccination. This TCR was recovered from a man aged 45-60 years who received an inactivated influenza vaccine. This chain joins TRBV20-1 and TRBJ2-7; the match to TRBD2 covers 11 bases. The chain's CDR3 is CSAHAGTSGSYEQYF. The CDR3 DNA follows: TGCAGTGCCCACGCCGGGACTAGCGGCTCCTACGAGCAGTACTTC.